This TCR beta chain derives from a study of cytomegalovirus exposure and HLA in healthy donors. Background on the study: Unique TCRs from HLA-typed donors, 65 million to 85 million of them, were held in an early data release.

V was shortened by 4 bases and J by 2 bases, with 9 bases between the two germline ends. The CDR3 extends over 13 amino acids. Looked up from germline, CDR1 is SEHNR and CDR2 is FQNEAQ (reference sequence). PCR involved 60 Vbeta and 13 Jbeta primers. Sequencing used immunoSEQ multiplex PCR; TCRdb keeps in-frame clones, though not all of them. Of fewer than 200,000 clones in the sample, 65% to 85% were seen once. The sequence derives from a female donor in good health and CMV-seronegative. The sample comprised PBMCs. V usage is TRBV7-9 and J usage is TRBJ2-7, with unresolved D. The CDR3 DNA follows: TGTGCCAGCAGCTCGTACAGTACCTACGAGCAGTACTTC. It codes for CASSSYSTYEQYF.